Listed below are T cell receptor beta chains from one sample, sequenced in a study of blood T cell repertoires in COVID-19. Generated by immunoSEQ multiplex PCR, the TCRdb table keeps only in-frame clones and is missing some. The table shows about 360,000 clones, with more than 75% occurring only once. Sequencing used peripheral blood. The source is a human donor in a cohort sampled during active COVID-19. Each CDR3 is given with its conserved first and last residue. Fields, in order: CDR3 length, J gene, clone size, D gene, V gene, CDR3 DNA, CDR3 protein. D genes are given only for firm matches. Clone size appears in some rows only: once, few, many, or a class for an expanded clone.

>13|TRBJ1-6|-|-|TRBV28
TGTGCCAGCAGTCTCACATATCGGGAGGCCCTCCACTTT
CASSLTYREALHF
>14|TRBJ2-1|-|-|TRBV15
TGTGCCACCAGCAGAGAGGACAGATACAATGAGCAGTTCTTC
CATSREDRYNEQFF
>15|TRBJ2-5|-|-|TRBV2
TGTGCCAGCTCCACCGGACAGCCCGGGGGGGAGACCCAGTACTTC
CASSTGQPGGETQYF
>13|TRBJ2-3|-|TRBD1|TRBV24-1
TGTGCCACCAGGGCAGGGGGCGAAGATACGCAGTATTTT
CATRAGGEDTQYF
>15|TRBJ2-1|once|-|TRBV5-1
TGCGCCAGCAGCCAGGGGGCTAGCGGTTACAATGAGCAGTTCTTC
CASSQGASGYNEQFF
>16|TRBJ1-5|-|-|TRBV23-1
TGCGCCAGCAGTCATCCCGGGAGGGTCAGTAATCAGCCCCAGCATTTT
CASSHPGRVSNQPQHF
>15|TRBJ1-2|-|-|TRBV6-5
TGTGCCAGCAGTTACGACCGGCAGGGGCGTCCGGACTACACCTTC
CASSYDRQGRPDYTF
>13|TRBJ1-1|-|TRBD1|TRBV11-3
TGTGCCAGCAGCTCGGACAGGGAGGCTGAAGCTTTCTTT
CASSSDREAEAFF
>12|TRBJ1-1|-|-|TRBV30
TGTGCCTTGAATACAGTGAACACTGAAGCTTTCTTT
CALNTVNTEAFF
>14|TRBJ2-7|-|TRBD2|TRBV27
TGTGCCAGCAGTCCGAGCGGGGGGGCCTACGAGCAGTACTTC
CASSPSGGAYEQYF